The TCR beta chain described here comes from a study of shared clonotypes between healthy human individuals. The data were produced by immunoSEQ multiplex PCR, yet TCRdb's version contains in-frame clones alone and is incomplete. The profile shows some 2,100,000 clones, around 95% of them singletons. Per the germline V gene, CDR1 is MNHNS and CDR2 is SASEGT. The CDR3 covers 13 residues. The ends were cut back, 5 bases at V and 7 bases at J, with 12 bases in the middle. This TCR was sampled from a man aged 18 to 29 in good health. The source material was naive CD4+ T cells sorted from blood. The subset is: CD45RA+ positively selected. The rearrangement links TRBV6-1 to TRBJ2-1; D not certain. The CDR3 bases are TGTGCCAGCAGTCCCGGGCCCTGGAATGAGCAGTTCTTC. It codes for CASSPGPWNEQFF.